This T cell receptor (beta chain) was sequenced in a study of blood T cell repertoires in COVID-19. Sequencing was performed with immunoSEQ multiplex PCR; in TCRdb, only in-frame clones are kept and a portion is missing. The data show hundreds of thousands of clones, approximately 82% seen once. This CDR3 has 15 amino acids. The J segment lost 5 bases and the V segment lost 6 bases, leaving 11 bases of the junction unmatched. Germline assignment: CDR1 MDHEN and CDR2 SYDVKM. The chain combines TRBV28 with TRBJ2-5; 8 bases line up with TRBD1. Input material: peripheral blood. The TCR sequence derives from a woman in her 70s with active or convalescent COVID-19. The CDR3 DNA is TGTGCCAGCAGCCTCGCCGACAGGGGCGGGGAGACCCAGTACTTC. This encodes CASSLADRGGETQYF.